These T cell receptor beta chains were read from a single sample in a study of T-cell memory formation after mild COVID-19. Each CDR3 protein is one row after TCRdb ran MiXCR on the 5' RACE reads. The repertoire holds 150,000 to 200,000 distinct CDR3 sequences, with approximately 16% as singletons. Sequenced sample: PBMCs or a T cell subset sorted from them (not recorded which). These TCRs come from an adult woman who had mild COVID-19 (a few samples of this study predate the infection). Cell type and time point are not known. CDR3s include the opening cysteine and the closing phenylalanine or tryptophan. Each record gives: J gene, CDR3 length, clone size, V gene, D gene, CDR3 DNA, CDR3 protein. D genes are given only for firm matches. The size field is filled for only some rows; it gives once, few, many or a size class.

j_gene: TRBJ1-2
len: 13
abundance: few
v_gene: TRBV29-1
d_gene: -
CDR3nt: TGCAGCGTGGGACGCATAAATAAGGTTGGCTACACCTTC
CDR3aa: CSVGRINKVGYTF

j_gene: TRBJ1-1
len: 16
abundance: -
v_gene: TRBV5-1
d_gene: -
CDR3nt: TGCGCCAGCAGCTTGAGCCGGGACGGCCGGAACACTGAAGCTTTCTTT
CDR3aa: CASSLSRDGRNTEAFF

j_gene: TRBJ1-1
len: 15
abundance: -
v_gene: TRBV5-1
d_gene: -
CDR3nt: TGCGCCAGCAGCTTGGCCGGCCGGGCGAACACTGAAGCTTTCTTT
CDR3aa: CASSLAGRANTEAFF

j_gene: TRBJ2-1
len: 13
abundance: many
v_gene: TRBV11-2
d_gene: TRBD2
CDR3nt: TGTGCCAGCAGCCGGGGGGTTTACAATGAGCAGTTCTTC
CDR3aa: CASSRGVYNEQFF

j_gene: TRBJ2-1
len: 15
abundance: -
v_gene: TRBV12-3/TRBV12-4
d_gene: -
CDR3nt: TGTGCCAGCAGGGAGGGCAGGGGATCCTACAATGAGCAGTTCTTC
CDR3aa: CASREGRGSYNEQFF

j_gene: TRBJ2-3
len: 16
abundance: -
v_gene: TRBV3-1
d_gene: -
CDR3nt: TGTGCCAGCAGTCCGTATTGGCGGGACACCACAGATACGCAGTATTTT
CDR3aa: CASSPYWRDTTDTQYF

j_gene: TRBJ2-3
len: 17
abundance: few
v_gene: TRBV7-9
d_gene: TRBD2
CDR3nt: TGTGCCAGCCGACTGGACGGGACTAGCGGGAGAACAGATACGCAGTATTTT
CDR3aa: CASRLDGTSGRTDTQYF

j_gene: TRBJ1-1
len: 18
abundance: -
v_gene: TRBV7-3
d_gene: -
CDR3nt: TGTGCCAGCAGCCTCCTTGACAGGTCCCAGGCTCTGAACACTGAAGCTTTCTTT
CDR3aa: CASSLLDRSQALNTEAFF

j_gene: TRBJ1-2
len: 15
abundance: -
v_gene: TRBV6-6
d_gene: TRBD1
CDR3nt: TGTGCCAGCAGAAGACCTGGACAGGGGTACTATGGCTACACCTTC
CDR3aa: CASRRPGQGYYGYTF

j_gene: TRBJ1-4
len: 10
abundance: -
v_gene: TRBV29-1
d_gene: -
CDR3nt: TGCAGCGTTGGCGACAGGACGCTGTTTTTT
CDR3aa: CSVGDRTLFF

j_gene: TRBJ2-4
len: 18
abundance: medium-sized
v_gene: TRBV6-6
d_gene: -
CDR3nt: TGTGCCAGCAGTTTCAACGCAGGGGGACTAATAGCCAAAAACATTCAGTACTTC
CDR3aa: CASSFNAGGLIAKNIQYF

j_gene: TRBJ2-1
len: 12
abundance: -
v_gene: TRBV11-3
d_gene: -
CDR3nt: TGTGCCAGCAAAGGATCCTACAATGAGCAGTTCTTC
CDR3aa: CASKGSYNEQFF

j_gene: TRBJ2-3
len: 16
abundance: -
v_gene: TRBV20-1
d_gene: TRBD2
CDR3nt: TGCAGTGCTGGCGGGCGGGGGGGCACTACGACAGATACGCAGTATTTT
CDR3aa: CSAGGRGGTTTDTQYF

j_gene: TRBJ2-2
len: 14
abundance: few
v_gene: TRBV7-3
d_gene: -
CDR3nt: TGTGCCAGCAGCTCAGGGGTTACCACCGGGGAGCTGTTTTTT
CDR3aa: CASSSGVTTGELFF

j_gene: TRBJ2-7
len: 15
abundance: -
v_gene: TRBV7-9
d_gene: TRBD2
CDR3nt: TGTGCCAGCAGCACTACTAGCGGTGCCTCCTACGAGCAGTACTTC
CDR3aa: CASSTTSGASYEQYF

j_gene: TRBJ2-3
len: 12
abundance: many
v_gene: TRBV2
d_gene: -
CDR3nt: TGTGCCAGCAACAGACAGACCCAGGATCAGTATTTT
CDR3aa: CASNRQTQDQYF

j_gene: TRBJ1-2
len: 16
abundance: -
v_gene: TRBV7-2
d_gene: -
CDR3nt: TGTGCCAGCAGCTTAGCGGCCAGCGGAGCTAACTATGGCTACACCTTC
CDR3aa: CASSLAASGANYGYTF

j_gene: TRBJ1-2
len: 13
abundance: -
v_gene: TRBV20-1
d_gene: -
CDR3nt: TGCAGTGCTAGTCCCTTGGGGGACGGCTACTACACCTTC
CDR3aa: CSASPLGDGYYTF